This T cell receptor beta chain is drawn from a study of blood T cell repertoires in COVID-19. For the study at large: The United States, Italy and Spain supplied acute and convalescent COVID-19 samples. T cells, B-cell-depleted T cells, or PBMCs supplied cDNA or gDNA.

The V segment lost 4 bases and the J segment 6 bases; nucleotides outside the gene matches: 6. From germline, CDR1 is MDHEN and CDR2 SYDVKM. This CDR3 spans 15 amino acids. Study processing details: Amplification of reference gene primers was used by the study to estimate nucleated cell counts. Measured with immunoSEQ multiplex PCR; TCRdb has only the in-frame clones, and not every one. V, J and clone size derive from that table, while D and trimming were established from the DNA sequence. The data contain some 370,000 clones, nearly 90% of them seen just once; the ten biggest clones take up about 6.5%.

This clonotype was obtained from a man aged 18-30 years with active or convalescent COVID-19. What was sequenced was peripheral blood. The chain has TRBV28 and TRBJ2-1; 10 bases agree with TRBD2. The CDR3 DNA sequence: TGTGCCAGCAGTTCCGCGGCTAGCGGGAGCAATGAGCAGTTCTTC. Translating gives CASSSAASGSNEQFF.